Below, 18 T cell receptor beta chains from the same sample are listed, as sequenced in a study of blood T cells in healthy people across ages. Then a second PCR, running roughly 7 to 11 cycles, was carried out with a sample-barcoded 5' primer and a J-beta primer mix. TCRdb reprocessed the 5' RACE reads with MiXCR, giving one entry per CDR3 protein. Seen here are hundreds of thousands of distinct CDR3 sequences, roughly 46% observed once, and the top ten hold 15% to 20%. Specimen: blood. These receptors all stem from an elderly man in good health.

About this clonotype: A much larger clone lies one base from this, so it may be a read error. This sequence joins TRBV4-2 and TRBJ2-1; D is undetermined. This CDR3 comprises 11 residues. Germline CDR1 reads LGHNA; CDR2 reads YNFKEQ. CDR3 sequence: CASSSINGQFF. The CDR3 DNA is TGTGCCAGCAGCTCTATCAATGGGCAGTTCTTC.

The genes are TRBV20-1 and TRBJ1-1; the D is unclear. Trimming took 3 bases from V and 1 from J, leaving 6 bases between them. The CDR3 extends over 12 amino acids. Germline values: CDR1 DFQATT, CDR2 SNEGSKA (reference sequence). CDR3 sequence (DNA): TGCAGTGCTAGGTTCACGAACACTGAAGCTTTCTTT. Protein product: CSARFTNTEAFF.

This clonotype turned up a few times. This chain links TRBV11-1 with TRBJ2-1, with a tentative D call TRBD1 (6 bases). Looked up from germline, CDR1 is SGHAT and CDR2 is FQDESV (reference sequence). V lost 6 bases to trimming and J lost 0 bases, with 18 bases between them. The CDR3 runs to 17 residues. The CDR3 protein is CASRQPGDKSSYNEQFF. The CDR3 region has the DNA TGTGCCAGCAGACAGCCAGGGGACAAGAGCTCCTACAATGAGCAGTTCTTC.

The J gene is TRBJ2-7, the V gene TRBV28; 8 bases fit TRBD2. CDR3 size: 16 residues. J lost 3 bases, V lost 5 bases, and 12 bases had no gene match. Germline CDR1 is MDHEN and CDR2 is SYDVKM. The CDR3 sequence is CASSRYSGMELYEQYF. CDR3 DNA sequence: TGTGCCAGCAGTCGCTATAGCGGGATGGAACTCTACGAGCAGTACTTC.

Written as DNA, the CDR3 is TGCAGTGCCACCCGACATGGGCGAGGAGATACGCAGTATTTT. Its translation: CSATRHGRGDTQYF. The chain uses TRBV20-1 and TRBJ2-3; D gene ambiguous. Trimming took off 6 bases at V and 5 bases at J, with 18 bases between the two ends. CDR1 is DFQATT and CDR2 is SNEGSKA in the germline V gene (reference sequence). CDR3 length: 14 amino acids.

The V and J genes are TRBV7-8 and TRBJ2-5; 8 bases agree with TRBD2. V dropped 4 bases and J dropped 11; count of bases not matched to a gene: 21. The CDR3 has 17 residues. CDR1 is SGHVS and CDR2 is FQNEAQ in the germline V gene. The CDR3 spells CASSSALERAGAKEQYF. The CDR3 DNA sequence: TGTGCCAGCAGCTCAGCGCTGGAGCGAGCGGGAGCCAAGGAGCAGTACTTC.

The rearrangement links TRBV7-2 to TRBJ2-1, with D possibly matching TRBD1 (5 bases). Germline V CDR1 and CDR2: SGHTA, FQGNSA. V gave up 1 base and J gave up 4 bases, with 11 bases separating them. CDR3 size: 15 residues. The CDR3, as DNA: TGTGCCAGCAGCTTAGACGGCAGGGTATACAATGAGCAGTTCTTC. It encodes CASSLDGRVYNEQFF.

The genes are TRBV20-1 and TRBJ2-1; 9 bases agree with TRBD2. Germline V lookup: CDR1 DFQATT, CDR2 SNEGSKA (reference sequence). This CDR3 region has 15 residues. V lost 3 bases, J lost 4 bases, and 7 bases stayed unmatched. The chain's CDR3 is CSARPLAGLYNEQFF. In DNA, the CDR3 is TGCAGTGCTAGGCCGCTAGCGGGATTGTACAATGAGCAGTTCTTC.

This clonotype has just one count. The V call is TRBV30, the J call TRBJ2-5; 12 bases map to TRBD1. The germline CDR1 and CDR2 sequences are GTSNPN and SVGIG (reference sequence). CDR3 length: 14 amino acids. CDR3 coding DNA: TGTGTCCGGAGGATGGGACAGGGGGCGCGGGAGCAGTACTTC. Its translation is CVRRMGQGAREQYF.

J is TRBJ1-5 and V is TRBV15; tentative D call: TRBD1 (5 bases). Germline-derived CDR1 and CDR2 are LNHNV and YYDKDF (reference sequence). V lost 4 bases and J lost 5, with 15 bases in between. The CDR3 covers 15 residues. The CDR3 DNA sequence: TGTGCCACCAGCACCACCGGGACCCGGGATCAGCCCCAGCATTTT. This gives the protein CATSTTGTRDQPQHF.

The gene calls are TRBV30 and TRBJ2-1; no reliable D call. Germline values: CDR1 GTSNPN, CDR2 SVGIG (reference sequence). Trimming left V 1 base short and J 9 bases short, with 13 bases between. This CDR3 comprises 13 residues. The CDR3 nucleotides are TGTGCCTGGAGTGGCTCTTTTCTTAGTGAGCAGTTCTTC. This gives the protein CAWSGSFLSEQFF.

This chain connects TRBV27 to TRBJ1-6; D not resolved. Per germline, CDR1 MNHEY and CDR2 SMNVEV (reference sequence). The ends were cut back, 0 bases at V and 9 bases at J, with 6 bases in the middle. The CDR3 is 13 residues long. CDR3 in amino acids: CASSLSLGSPLHF. The CDR3 DNA sequence: TGTGCCAGCAGTTTATCATTAGGTTCACCCCTCCACTTT.

This clonotype appeared a single time. The V and J genes are TRBV6-6 and TRBJ2-1; the match to TRBD1 covers 7 bases. The V and J ends lost 6 bases and 6 bases, in that order; junction bases with no gene match: 5. Per germline, CDR1 MNHNY and CDR2 SVGAGI (reference sequence). This CDR3 is 13 amino acids long. CDR3 amino acids: CASSTGTANEQFF. The CDR3 DNA follows: TGTGCCAGCAGCACCGGGACAGCCAATGAGCAGTTCTTC.

V and J are TRBV27 and TRBJ1-1; the D gene is possibly TRBD1 (5 bases). The length of the CDR3 is 15 residues. Germline V gene lookup returns CDR1 MNHEY and CDR2 SMNVEV (reference sequence). Trimming removed 2 bases from V and 6 bases from J, with 16 bases in between. The CDR3 region is CASSLGAGWIAEAFF. The DNA for the CDR3 is TGTGCCAGCAGTTTAGGGGCGGGTTGGATAGCTGAAGCTTTCTTT.

V and J are TRBV12-3 or TRBV12-4 and TRBJ2-3; D is undetermined. This CDR3 has 14 residues. V was clipped by 6 bases and J by 6 bases, with 16 bases between them. The CDR3 sequence: CASRRTSIKDTQYF. The DNA for the CDR3 is TGTGCCAGCAGGCGGACGAGCATCAAGGATACGCAGTATTTT.

This clonotype appeared once. This rearrangement joins TRBV9 to TRBJ2-5; D is perhaps TRBD2 (5 bases). The CDR3 loop spans 15 amino acids. Germline loops: CDR1 SGDLS, CDR2 YYNGEE. V lost 0 bases, J lost 2 bases, and 11 bases lay in between. In nucleotides, the CDR3 is TGTGCCAGCAGCGTAGCCCGGGGAAGACAAGAGACCCAGTACTTC. Protein product: CASSVARGRQETQYF. The whole variable domain, filled in from reference TRBV9 and TRBJ2-5, reads DSGVTQTPKHLITATGQRVTLRCSPRSGDLSVYWYQQSLDQGLQFLIQYYNGEERAKGNILERFSAQQFPDLHSELNLSSLELGDSALYFCASSVARGRQETQYFGPGTRLLVL.

V and J are TRBV10-3 and TRBJ1-4, with D hard to call. Germline CDR1 reads ENHRY; CDR2 reads SYGVKD. The CDR3 runs to 15 residues. The V end was cut by 0 bases, the J end by 4 bases, with 9 bases between. The CDR3 sequence: CAISESVRNNEKLFF. The CDR3 DNA sequence: TGTGCCATCAGTGAGTCAGTGAGGAATAATGAAAAACTGTTTTTT.

This clonotype is a singleton in its sample. The genes are TRBV20-1 and TRBJ2-4, with D possibly being TRBD2 (6 bases). The J call may be incorrect, as the DNA end agrees better with TRBJ2-5. Germline assignment: CDR1 DFQATT and CDR2 SNEGSKA (reference sequence). This CDR3 is built from 13 residues. The CDR3 here is CSASSIGGETQYF. The CDR3 nucleotides are TGCAGTGCTAGCAGCATAGGAGGGGAGACCCAGTACTTC.